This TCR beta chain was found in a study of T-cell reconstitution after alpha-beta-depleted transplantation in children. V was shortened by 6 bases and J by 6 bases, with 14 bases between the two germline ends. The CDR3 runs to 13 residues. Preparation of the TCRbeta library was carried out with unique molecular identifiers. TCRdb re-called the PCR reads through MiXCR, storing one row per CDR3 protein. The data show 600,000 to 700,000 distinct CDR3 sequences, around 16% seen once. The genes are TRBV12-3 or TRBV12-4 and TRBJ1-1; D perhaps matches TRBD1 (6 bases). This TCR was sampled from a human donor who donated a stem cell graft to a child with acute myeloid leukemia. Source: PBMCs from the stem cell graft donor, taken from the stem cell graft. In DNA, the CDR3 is TGTGCCAGCAGCAGACAGGCGGGGGCTGAAGCTTTCTTT. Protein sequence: CASSRQAGAEAFF.